This TCR beta chain was profiled in a study of blood T cell repertoires in COVID-19. Across the study: Samples representing acute and convalescent COVID-19 were sourced from the United States, Italy and Spain. In each case, the material was cDNA or gDNA derived from T cells, B-cell-depleted T cells, or PBMCs.

The trim removed 2 bases at V and 7 bases at J, leaving 5 bases unmatched. CDR3 length: 16 amino acids. Germline loops: CDR1 SGHNT, CDR2 YYREEE (reference sequence). Original analysis: By means of reference gene primer amplification, nucleated cell counts were estimated. The assay was immunoSEQ multiplex PCR, and TCRdb's table has in-frame clones only and misses some. Clone size and the V and J calls come from that table; the DNA yielded D and trimming. The sample yields approximately 92,000 clones, 82% seen once. This clonotype was obtained from a man older than 75 with acute or convalescent COVID-19. Sequenced material: peripheral blood. The J gene is TRBJ2-2, the V gene TRBV5-4; 13 nucleotides line up with TRBD2. The chain's CDR3 is CASSFLLAGGVGELFF. Here the CDR3 DNA reads TGTGCCAGCAGCTTCTTACTAGCGGGGGGGGTCGGGGAGCTGTTTTTT.